What follows is one T cell receptor beta chain and its context. At one of its ends the junction is not consistent with the germline gene, which may arise from a read error. CDR1 is MDHEN, CDR2 SYDVKM, per germline. This CDR3 spans 17 amino acids. TCRdb independently ran MiXCR on the RT-PCR reads; one entry per CDR3 protein. The sample shows approximately 250,000 distinct CDR3 sequences, 10% to 15% of them seen only once. The data were taken from a study of response to subunit inactivated influenza vaccine. The V call is TRBV28, the J call TRBJ1-6; the D gene is possibly TRBD1 (6 bases). The source material was non-naive T cells sorted from PBMCs, sampled around two weeks before vaccination. The receptor comes from a man aged 50 to 60 who received an inactivated influenza vaccine. CDR3 in amino acids: CASSRGDRRSYNPPLHF. CDR3 bases: TGTGCCAGCAGCAGAGGAGACAGGAGGTCCTATAATCCACCCCTCCACTTT.